This T cell receptor (beta chain) was profiled in a study of cytomegalovirus exposure and HLA in healthy donors (dated by TCRdb to 2016 to 2017). Background for the entire study: An earlier analysis of approximately 640 of the donors reported more than 250 Gb of sequence data and 117 million unique TCR beta sequences from about 180 million T cells. An early release that covered some 640 HLA-typed donors contained around 330 gigabases of sequencing data and some 87 million unique TCR sequences. Of the approximately 400 genotyped donors, 70% to 90% were placed in the genetic ancestry cluster associated with self-reported Caucasian donors. The study aimed to test whether signatures of past pathogen exposure could be identified by cataloging public T cell receptors. The study profiled the T cell repertoires of fewer than 850 subjects by immunosequencing and related them to cytomegalovirus serostatus. Besides the first cohort of about 730 subjects, a separate validation cohort made up of roughly 130 different subjects was used. The study combined high-throughput TCR immunosequencing, statistical association of individual TCRs with disease status, and machine learning to predict cytomegalovirus infection status. To study patterns of TCR occurrence, a later analysis re-analyzed previously published TCR beta repertoires from 666 donors and added high-resolution HLA genotyping. Rather than drawing on any new phenotypic data, the later analysis identified candidate immune exposures from TCR beta sequences and the way those sequences occurred across donors. An earlier analysis of nearly 600 of the donors applied high-throughput TCR beta sequencing to assess whether each TCR beta V gene segment acted as functional or pseudogenic. Donor age, sex, ethnicity and CMV serostatus were collected together with the repertoire data. A later genetic analysis took genome-wide SNP genotypes for about 55% of the 666 donors and used that subset as a discovery cohort. All discovery cohort repertoires had been generated using a single sequencing platform. Class I and class II HLA loci were covered by the typing at four-digit resolution. The number of typed donors differed by locus: about 620-640 for A, B, C, DRB1 and DQB1; roughly 510 for DQA1; fewer than 610 for DPA1; and some 450 for DPB1. Because of strong linkage in the cohort, roughly five DR-DQ haplotypes were treated as single units for association and clustering. Among about 390 genotyped donors of the cohort, an average of around 240,000 unique TCR beta nucleotide sequences were sequenced per donor, roughly 18% of them non-productive. Broader findings and caveats from the paper: A group of highly shared sequence variants was considered likely to be a technical artifact of the sequencing pipeline. Three of the identified cytomegalovirus-associated TCR beta chains were confirmed in vitro to be specific for cytomegalovirus antigens. The authors suggested that the approach could potentially be extended to other disease states and immunological phenotypes. At a false discovery rate of 0.05, a later analysis linked 15,000 to 20,000 TCR beta sequences to specific HLA alleles. Compared with equally common non-associated chains, HLA-associated TCR beta chains in a later analysis were more clonally expanded and had lower generation probabilities. V-gene and J-gene trimming of TCR beta chains was associated with a missense DCLRE1C variant in a later genetic analysis, and the association was replicated in an independent cohort. In this cohort, only TCR beta chains were sequenced, and detectable features were limited by the absence of alpha or paired-chain data. A total of some 180 TCR beta chains were listed by the study as associated with cytomegalovirus. In a later genetic analysis, fewer N-insertions in productive TCRs were reported among donors in an Asian-associated ancestry cluster than the roughly 640-donor mean. Because counts were too low, roughly 16 rarely observed V segments, including chromosome 9 orphons, were excluded from the earlier analysis of fewer than 650 of the donors. CMV serostatus was the only immune exposure information available for the cohort. In a later analysis, the rate of TCR association differed among HLA loci, with DRB1 alleles having the most associated TCRs and HLA-C alleles having the fewest. An earlier analysis of 450 to 750 of the donors showed that most TCR beta V segments appeared in productive rearrangements either about 87% or about 30% of the time, which broadly matched IMGT annotations. Most TCR sequences were seen in very few donors, while some public TCRs were found in many individuals. A further reported finding was that TCR beta sequences accurately predicted the HLA-A and HLA-B alleles for most subjects in the first cohort. Presence/absence analyses assumed roughly uniform sequencing depth across donors, an assumption that may not hold. Strong co-occurrence of HLA alleles, especially DR and DQ, made assigning TCR associations to individual alleles difficult. Several of the top co-occurrence clusters appeared to be linked to parvovirus B19, influenza, CMV and Epstein-Barr virus, according to a later analysis. Some IMGT-functional V segments, including TRBV6-2 and TRBV6-3, could not be told apart with the 87-base-pair reads, so those segments were excluded. Correlated functional status among segregating V segments might be attributable to linkage disequilibrium, but an unknown experimental factor could not be ruled out. HLA typing was unavailable for some donors at each locus, so association tests used only the typed subset. The classifier was reported to diagnose cytomegalovirus status with high specificity and sensitivity in both the original and validation cohorts. In a later analysis, most CMV-associated TCR beta chains were found to appear HLA-restricted, with HLA associations seemingly driven largely by CMV exposure.

Libraries came from the immunoSEQ multiplex PCR assay. The multiplex PCR relied on a mix of 60 forward primers for TCR Vbeta segments and 13 reverse primers for TCR Jbeta segments. A multiplex PCR assay on genomic DNA amplified the CDR3 region of rearranged TCR beta genes. On the Illumina HiSeq System, the amplified TCR beta libraries were sequenced as 87-base-pair reads. The source study handled its data this way. In a later analysis, about 80 million unique TCR beta chains were counted across the approximately 640 repertoires, and about 9.9 million of these chains were shared by at least two donors. A nearest-neighbor algorithm error-corrected the raw reads and collapsed the reads into unique sequences, merging closely related sequences to remove PCR and sequencing errors. Alignment of CDR3 sequences to IMGT reference sequences was used to assign V, D and J gene segments. Each retained sequence needed at least a six-nucleotide match to both a V gene segment and a J gene segment. Rearrangements were called productive when the CDR3 lacked stop codons and stayed in frame with V and J; all others were non-productive. Following IMGT convention, CDR3 was defined as the stretch from the second conserved V-encoded cysteine up to the conserved J-encoded phenylalanine. Sequences without an unambiguous match to a single V gene segment were excluded from the earlier analysis of approximately 560 of the donors. In an earlier analysis of about 590 of the donors, a V segment was called functional when productive rearrangements were above 56.7%, and segregating when the standard deviation between donors exceeded 5%. A statistical classification framework was developed to diagnose cytomegalovirus status using the catalog of TCR beta chain sequences. A later analysis assigned V and J genes by comparing TCR nucleotide sequences with IMGT/GENE-DB human TR gene sequences. In a later analysis, CDR3 sequences and most-parsimonious VDJ recombination scenarios were assigned using the TCRdist pipeline. In a later analysis, every TCR beta chain was defined by the combination of its CDR3 amino acid sequence and its V-gene family, and reads without a unique V-gene family were dropped. A later analysis removed over 500 highly shared, low-generation-probability nucleotide sequences to deal with suspected cross-contamination and a sequencing artifact. For each public chain, a later analysis derived a clonal expansion index from normalized ranks of inferred template counts within each repertoire. A later analysis computed generation probabilities with a VDJ recombination model fitted to out-of-frame rearrangements, and checked the results against IGoR. In a later analysis, TCR-TCR, TCR-HLA and TCR-CMV co-occurrence was scored with hypergeometric tests, and a repertoire-size bias correction was applied to TCR pairs. To estimate false discovery rates, a later analysis permuted the HLA or CMV assignments 20 times. A later analysis grouped co-occurring TCRs with DBSCAN, adding TCRdist sequence similarity when clustering within HLA-allele-positive subsets. For co-occurrence clustering, repertoires with fewer than 30,000 or more than 120,000 public chains were excluded, along with five repertoires with anomalous nucleotide sharing. Here the immuneACCESS table is served through TCRdb, limited to in-frame sequences with V and J called. Missing clones are a known gap in these copies; in checked studies unresolved V genes cover under half, and the rest lacks a known reason. The V and J calls and clone size are taken from that table; D and trimming were inferred from the DNA. The sample yields about 50,000 clones; 60% to 80% were counted once. The ten largest clones take up 2.5% to 3% of the sample.

A remark on this clone: It has no known antigen specificity. Per-nucleotide qualities are absent, and no much larger clonotype sits a single base away.

The cohort comprised 710 or so healthy bone marrow donors. At the time of sampling, every cohort member was nominally healthy, though immune exposures that went unrecorded were likely present. The donor tested CMV seropositive and was one of the 289 seropositive cohort members. Each donor provided a peripheral blood sample, and peripheral blood mononuclear cells were used for TCR beta sequencing. The Qiagen DNeasy Blood Extraction Kit was used to extract genomic DNA from the blood cell samples. The CDR3 starts with the cysteine, ends with the phenylalanine, and has 15 residues. The sequence is cut down to CDR3 DNA, 45 bases in frame from base 1. Based on the germline V gene, the CDR1 and CDR2 sequences are MNHEY and SVGAGI. A distance of 11 bases separates the germline ends of V and J, which lose 2 bases and 2 bases respectively.

The specimen sequenced was PBMCs. The sequence is built from TRBV6-5 and TRBJ2-3; 7 matching bases give a weak D call of TRBD2. This clonotype was sampled from a woman aged 35 to 49 in good health and CMV-seropositive. The CDR3 region reads CASSYGGGHTDTQYF. The DNA reads as follows: TGTGCCAGCAGTTACGGCGGGGGCCACACAGATACGCAGTATTTT.